What follows are 21 T cell receptor beta chains derived from one specimen sequenced in a study of blood T cell repertoires in COVID-19. This table comes from immunoSEQ multiplex PCR, and its TCRdb copy is limited to in-frame clones, with some not included. The sample has about 170,000 clones, approximately 84% seen once. Sequenced sample: peripheral blood. Receptor source: a man aged 35-49 years who had recovered from COVID-19.

The chain's CDR3 is CAWSGGGPYGYTF. CDR3 nucleotides: TGTGCCTGGAGTGGGGGAGGACCCTATGGCTACACCTTC. The chain couples TRBV30 to TRBJ1-2; D is undetermined. The V end was cut by 1 base, the J end by 4 bases, with 10 bases between. The CDR3 runs to 13 residues. From germline, CDR1 is GTSNPN and CDR2 SVGIG (reference sequence).

The gene calls are TRBV19 and TRBJ1-5; 9 nucleotides agree with TRBD1. The J segment lost 5 bases and the V segment lost 7 bases, leaving 9 bases of the junction unmatched. The CDR3 is 15 residues long. The germline gives CDR1 LNHDA, CDR2 SQIVND (reference sequence). The CDR3 coding sequence is TGTGCCAGTAAAGCCGGGACAGGGCTTTATCAGCCCCAGCATTTT. Its translation is CASKAGTGLYQPQHF.

V usage is TRBV12-5 and J usage is TRBJ2-1; possible D gene TRBD2, 6 bases. Trimming removed 3 bases from V and 5 bases from J, with 14 bases in between. The length of the CDR3 is 15 residues. The germline V gene has CDR1 LGHNT and CDR2 FRNRAP. CDR3 nucleotide sequence: TGTGCTAGTGGTTTATTGGGGGGAAATAACAATGAGCAGTTCTTC. It is translated as CASGLLGGNNNEQFF.

CDR3 sequence reads: CAWTTTGLDGYTF. In DNA form, the CDR3 reads TGTGCCTGGACCACGACAGGGCTGGATGGCTACACCTTC. J is TRBJ1-2 and V is TRBV30; 7 nucleotides align to TRBD1. The germline V gene has CDR1 GTSNPN and CDR2 SVGIG (reference sequence). The CDR3 covers 13 residues. After removal of 4 bases from V and 6 bases from J, the junction contained 8 bases not matched to a gene.

The chain carries TRBV4-1 and TRBJ2-1, with D maybe TRBD1 (6 bases). The germline CDR1 and CDR2 sequences are MGHRA and YSYEKL. This CDR3 contains 14 residues. The V gene lost 6 bases and the J gene lost 6 bases, with 15 bases spanning the gap. As DNA, the CDR3 is TGCGCCAGCAGGACGGACAGTCGGATCAATGAGCAGTTCTTC. It yields the protein CASRTDSRINEQFF.

The rearrangement uses TRBV9 and TRBJ2-1; tentative D call: TRBD2 (5 bases). The CDR3 runs to 16 residues. The germline CDR1 and CDR2 sequences are SGDLS and YYNGEE. Trimming shortened V by 5 bases and J by 0 bases, and 15 bases separated the two germline ends. The CDR3 spells CASSRTDGDSYNEQFF. In DNA, the CDR3 is TGTGCCAGCAGTCGCACGGACGGGGACTCCTACAATGAGCAGTTCTTC.

The chain links TRBV5-1 to TRBJ2-6; TRBD2 aligns across 13 bases. This CDR3 has 21 residues. Germline CDR1 reads SGHRS; CDR2 reads YFSETQ. V lost 3 bases to trimming and J lost 2 bases; unmatched junction nucleotides: 14. Here the CDR3 reads CASSSPHLTSGRPTGANVLTF. In nucleotides, the CDR3 is TGCGCCAGCAGCTCCCCTCATTTGACTAGCGGGAGGCCTACTGGGGCCAACGTCCTGACTTTC.

The gene calls are TRBV4-2 and TRBJ2-2, with 10 bases fitting TRBD2. Per germline, CDR1 LGHNA and CDR2 YNFKEQ. V trimming: 8 bases; J trimming: 5 bases; junction bases outside the gene matches: 14. The CDR3 is 17 amino acids. CDR3 loop: CASGEASGSEGTGELFF. CDR3 in DNA: TGTGCCAGCGGTGAGGCTAGCGGGAGTGAAGGGACCGGGGAGCTGTTTTTT.

The genes are TRBV9 and TRBJ1-1; TRBD1 aligns across 7 bases. The length of the CDR3 is 13 residues. CDR1 SGDLS and CDR2 YYNGEE come from the germline V gene. V was clipped by 0 bases and J by 8 bases; unmatched bases: 4. CDR3 sequence: CASSVAGGKEAFF. DNA of the CDR3: TGTGCCAGCAGCGTAGCAGGGGGAAAAGAAGCTTTCTTT.

The chain joins TRBV27 to TRBJ1-6; 8 nucleotides match TRBD1. With 6 bases clipped from V and 7 bases from J, the junction kept 5 bases outside the gene matches. CDR1 and CDR2 (germline): MNHEY, SMNVEV (reference sequence). This CDR3 spans 14 amino acids. The CDR3 is CASSPGGRNSPLHF. The CDR3 nucleotides are TGTGCCAGCAGCCCAGGGGGCAGGAATTCACCCCTCCACTTT.

The chain joins TRBV15 to TRBJ2-7, with TRBD2 matching over 10 bases. The CDR3 has 15 residues. CDR1 LNHNV and CDR2 YYDKDF come from the germline V gene (reference sequence). V lost 2 bases, J lost 2 bases, and 3 bases stayed unmatched. This CDR3 is CATSRSSGGPYEQYF. Written as DNA, the CDR3 is TGTGCCACCAGCAGATCTAGCGGGGGACCCTACGAGCAGTACTTC. Based on the CDR3 plus reference TRBV15 and TRBJ2-7, the full variable domain is DAMVIQNPRYQVTQFGKPVTLSCSQTLNHNVMYWYQQKSSQAPKLLFHYYDKDFNNEADTPDNFQSRRPNTSFCFLDIRSPGLGDTAMYLCATSRSSGGPYEQYFGPGTRLTVT.

The chain combines TRBV6-6 with TRBJ2-1, with 7 bases identical to TRBD1. V shed 7 bases, J shed 1 base, and the junction held 4 bases outside the gene matches. The V gene's germline CDR1 is MNHNY and CDR2 SVGAGI (reference sequence). The CDR3 length is 14 residues. This CDR3 is CASMRDRSYNEQFF. The DNA for the CDR3 is TGTGCCAGCATGAGGGACAGATCCTACAATGAGCAGTTCTTC.

V usage is TRBV5-6 and J usage is TRBJ2-1; no clear D. Trimming cost V 1 base and J 9 bases, with 8 bases left between them. CDR1 and CDR2 (germline): SGHDT, YYEEEE. This CDR3 comprises 12 residues. The CDR3 coding sequence is TGTGCCAGCAGCTTGTTTGGCGGTGAGCAGTTCTTC. Encoded protein: CASSLFGGEQFF.

The J gene is TRBJ2-3, the V gene TRBV29-1; TRBD2 aligns across 7 bases. The germline V gene encodes CDR1 SQVTM and CDR2 ANQGSEA. This CDR3 spans 15 amino acids. Trimming removed 1 base from V and 3 bases from J; junction bases left unmatched: 7. CDR3 in DNA: TGCAGCGTTGAAGGGGGGGGGACCAGAACAGATACGCAGTATTTT. Encoded protein: CSVEGGGTRTDTQYF.

The rearrangement uses TRBV6-4 and TRBJ1-2, with 7 bases that match TRBD1. The CDR3 runs 14 residues. The germline V gene encodes CDR1 MRHNA and CDR2 SNTAGT. J lost 8 bases, V lost 3 bases, and 9 bases had no gene match. The CDR3 coding sequence is TGTGCCAGCAGTGAACCCGACAGGGCATTCGGCTACACCTTC. Amino acid sequence: CASSEPDRAFGYTF.

The chain recombines TRBV12-3 or TRBV12-4 with TRBJ1-3; D is ambiguous. The V end lost 4 bases, the J end lost 0 bases, and 4 bases lay between the germline ends. The CDR3 is 13 amino acids. The CDR3 bases are TGTGCCAGCAGTTCCCTCTCTGGAAACACCATATATTTT. Encoded protein: CASSSLSGNTIYF.

The chain links TRBV30 to TRBJ1-5; no clear D gene. This CDR3 contains 15 residues. V gave up 2 bases and J gave up 2 bases, with 13 bases separating them. Germline V gene data show CDR1 as GTSNPN and CDR2 as SVGIG (reference sequence). For the CDR3, the DNA is TGTGCCTGGAGTAGAGGCGGAGCGGGCAATCAGCCCCAGCATTTT. Translated, it gives CAWSRGGAGNQPQHF.

The CDR3 reads CASSPPRDTLYF. The CDR3 DNA follows: TGTGCCAGCAGCCCCCCCCGGGACACCCTGTACTTC. V gene TRBV6-2 or TRBV6-3 combines with J gene TRBJ2-7, with D perhaps TRBD1 (6 bases). This CDR3 has 12 residues. The V end was cut by 6 bases, the J end by 12 bases, with 18 bases between. Germline CDR1 and CDR2: MNHEY and SVGEGT.

The chain links TRBV2 to TRBJ1-1; tentatively, D is TRBD1 (6 bases). CDR1 and CDR2 (germline): SNHLY, FYNNEI. Trimming shortened V by 3 bases and J by 4 bases, and 9 bases separated the two germline ends. The CDR3 contains 13 residues. CDR3: CASSDSRGTEAFF. The CDR3 coding sequence is TGTGCCAGCAGTGATAGCAGGGGCACTGAAGCTTTCTTT. The complete variable domain, with remaining parts taken from reference TRBV2 and TRBJ1-1, reads EPEVTQTPSHQVTQMGQEVILRCVPISNHLYFYWYRQILGQKVEFLVSFYNNEISEKSEIFDDQFSVERPDGSNFTLKIRSTKLEDSAMYFCASSDSRGTEAFFGQGTRLTVV.

The DNA of the CDR3 is TGTGCCAGCAGTGAGGAGATTGCCATTTCCTACGAGCAGTACTTC. Protein sequence: CASSEEIAISYEQYF. V gene TRBV6-1 combines with J gene TRBJ2-7; D unclear. Looked up from germline, CDR1 is MNHNS and CDR2 is SASEGT. This CDR3 region has 15 residues. V lost 3 bases and J 1 base, leaving 13 bases between the germline ends.

Only one count was recorded for this clone. The chain couples TRBV7-2 to TRBJ2-1; TRBD2 aligns across 11 bases. V dropped 5 bases and J dropped 7; count of bases not matched to a gene: 10. CDR1 is SGHTA, CDR2 FQGNSA, per germline. The CDR3 is 16 residues long. The chain's CDR3 is CASSPIAGGPRNEQFF. CDR3 sequence (DNA): TGTGCCAGCAGCCCAATAGCGGGAGGGCCTAGGAATGAGCAGTTCTTC.